The present T cell receptor (beta chain) was sequenced within a study of T cells in Graves' hyperthyroidism and ophthalmopathy. Findings of the study overall: Model output signaled ophthalmopathy a median approximately six months ahead of onset.

Amplified TCR beta CDR3 regions derived from RNA transcripts. First-round RT-PCR of the TCR CDR3 relied on the HTBI primer set. TCRdb itself ran the multiplex PCR reads through MiXCR, one entry per CDR3 protein. The sample records hundreds of thousands of distinct CDR3 sequences, about 20% being singletons. Per the germline V gene, CDR1 is SGHNT and CDR2 is YYREEE (reference sequence). The CDR3 is made up of 14 amino acids. The V end lost 4 bases, the J end lost 1 base, and 11 bases lay between the germline ends. As concerns this clonotype: Its antigen is not identified. A single base separates this from a much larger clone, so it may be a read error.

Exclusion followed for patients with uncontrolled infection, other autoimmune disease, pregnancy or lactation. The sample comprised blood. The TCR was taken from a man aged 35 to 55 with Graves' ophthalmopathy. This chain joins TRBV5-4 and TRBJ1-1; D possibly corresponds to TRBD1 (6 bases). The CDR3 DNA is TGTGCCAGCAGCCGCCGGGACAAGAACACTGAAGCTTTCTTT. This encodes CASSRRDKNTEAFF.